The T cell receptor (beta chain) under discussion was sequenced for a study of shared clonotypes between healthy human individuals. Whole-study results and caveats: Compared with memory subsets, naive subsets generally had larger estimated richness.

Using immunoSEQ multiplex PCR, the repertoire was profiled, and TCRdb retains in-frame clones only, with some absent. The sample consists of 600,000 to 750,000 clones, about 92% of them appearing once. From germline, CDR1 is MNHEY and CDR2 SMNVEV (reference sequence). The V end was cut by 2 bases, the J end by 2 bases, with 9 bases between. This CDR3 has 14 residues. For this clone: Its antigen is not identified.

The V gene is TRBV27, the J gene TRBJ2-5; the D is unclear. This receptor was identified in a man younger than 35 in good health. Some clones in this sample may be carry-over from other donors' samples. The material sequenced was memory CD8+ T cells from PBMCs. Subset denoted: CD45RO+ cells pooled with CCR7-negative TemRA cells. The CDR3 nucleotides read TGTGCCAGCAGTTTAATCGGGCAGCAAGAGACCCAGTACTTC. Translating it yields CASSLIGQQETQYF.